This passage covers 9 T cell receptor beta chains from one sample sequenced in a study of beta chain features in type 1 diabetes. Their antigens remain unidentified. cDNA synthesis used the whole RNA isolate, giving expressed TCRB sequences. Method: immunoSEQ multiplex PCR; TCRdb's copy keeps in-frame clones and lacks some. The sample consists of just under 150,000 clones, about 12% of them appearing once. Whole-study findings and limits: Across all four CD4+ subsets, people with type 1 diabetes showed modestly shorter TCRB CDR3s.

The source material was central memory CD4+ T cells from blood. These receptors came from a man aged 18 to 30 with type 1 diabetes.

This clone was picked up a small number of times. The chain recombines TRBV25-1 with TRBJ1-4; TRBD1 is a possible D gene (5 bases). Germline-derived CDR1 and CDR2 are MGHDK and SYGVNS. Trimming cost V 5 bases and J 8 bases, with 18 bases left between them. The CDR3 has 15 amino acids. CDR3 sequence: CASSSHPSEGEKLFF. The CDR3 DNA sequence: TGTGCCAGCAGTTCACATCCTTCGGAGGGGGAAAAACTGTTTTTT.

The chain carries TRBV9 and TRBJ2-3, with 7 bases identical to TRBD1. Germline-derived CDR1 and CDR2 are SGDLS and YYNGEE. V dropped 2 bases and J dropped 11; count of bases not matched to a gene: 14. The CDR3 sequence is 15 residues long. The CDR3 here is CASSVSGQGDRKQYF. The CDR3 bases are TGTGCCAGCAGCGTGAGTGGGCAGGGGGATCGAAAGCAGTATTTT.

The V gene is TRBV6-1, the J gene TRBJ2-2; D gene uncertain. The CDR3 runs to 15 residues. Germline CDR1 is MNHNS and CDR2 is SASEGT. Between the trimmed V and J ends, which lost 2 bases and 3 bases, there was a span of 10 bases. In DNA form, the CDR3 reads TGTGCCAGCAGTGAAACAGCAATCTACACCGGGGAGCTGTTTTTT. Protein product: CASSETAIYTGELFF.

The V gene is TRBV20-1, the J gene TRBJ2-3, with D perhaps assigned TRBD1 or TRBD2 (5 bases each). CDR1 and CDR2 from the germline V gene are DFQATT and SNEGSKA (reference sequence). The CDR3 runs to 11 residues. Trimming shortened V by 7 bases and J by 7 bases, and 12 bases separated the two germline ends. CDR3 loop: CSVRAGYTQYF. The CDR3 DNA is TGCAGTGTGAGGGCAGGGTATACGCAGTATTTT.

In its sample, this clone was seen a few times. This sequence joins TRBV18 and TRBJ1-2, with D unresolved. Germline V gene lookup returns CDR1 KGHSH and CDR2 LQKENI. The germline V and J ends were trimmed by 3 bases and 8 bases, with 16 bases remaining between them. The CDR3 is 14 amino acids. The chain's CDR3 is CASSPNLQGRGYTF. DNA of the CDR3: TGTGCCAGCTCACCGAATTTACAAGGGCGAGGCTACACCTTC.

J is TRBJ2-3 and V is TRBV5-1; TRBD1 might be the D (6 bases). Germline CDR1 and CDR2: SGHRS and YFSETQ. V shed 4 bases and J shed 0 bases, with 12 bases lying between them. There are 15 residues in the CDR3. The CDR3 DNA is TGCGCCAGCAGCAGAACTGACAGGAGCACAGATACGCAGTATTTT. Encoded protein: CASSRTDRSTDTQYF.

The chain uses TRBV2 and TRBJ2-6, with TRBD1 matching over 9 bases. Germline CDR1 reads SNHLY; CDR2 reads FYNNEI. V was clipped by 8 bases and J by 0 bases; unmatched bases: 5. CDR3 length equals 16 residues. The CDR3 region is CASGQGIHSGANVLTF. The CDR3 DNA sequence: TGTGCCAGCGGACAGGGGATTCACTCTGGGGCCAACGTCCTGACTTTC.

This chain uses TRBV2 with TRBJ2-5, with a possible D match to TRBD2 (7 bases). The CDR3 is 16 residues long. Per germline, CDR1 SNHLY and CDR2 FYNNEI. V lost 7 bases to trimming and J lost 4 bases, with 22 bases between them. CDR3 nucleotides: TGTGCCAGCATCCCGGTGGCGGGGGCCGGGGGAGAGACCCAGTACTTC. Residues: CASIPVAGAGGETQYF.

The CDR3 sequence: CASSLVPTEAFF. The CDR3 region has the DNA TGTGCCAGCAGCTTAGTCCCCACTGAAGCTTTCTTT. The chain links TRBV11-2 to TRBJ1-1, with D uncertain. Germline CDR1 and CDR2: SGHAT and FQNNGV. The CDR3 is 12 residues long. The germline V and J ends were trimmed by 1 base and 4 bases, with 4 bases remaining between them.